This section outlines one T cell receptor beta chain sequence together with its context. Its cognate antigen is unknown. This specimen belongs to a study of Ad26.COV2.S vaccination and SARS-CoV-2 variants. Overall study findings and caveats: Total T cell responses, in the TCR breadth and depth analyses, may have been underestimated.

TCRdb's copy holds only in-frame clones and misses some; the assay was immunoSEQ multiplex PCR. The sample has about 680,000 clones, roughly 90% seen once. Treatment here: around 19 received Ad26.COV2.S at low or high dose, single or two shots; roughly five received placebo; per-sample allocation not given. Sampling was performed 63 days after the first vaccine or placebo injection. The vaccine delivered Wuhan-strain SARS-CoV-2 spike through an Ad26 vector. The CDR3 extends over 16 amino acids. The V gene's germline CDR1 is SGHRS and CDR2 YFSETQ. V lost 4 bases and J lost 5; bases outside the gene matches: 13.

This receptor was obtained from a person aged 18-60 years who received the Ad26.COV2.S COVID-19 vaccine or a placebo. This specimen was peripheral blood, taken in a trial of Ad26.COV2.S vaccine versus placebo. This sequence joins TRBV5-1 and TRBJ2-7; TRBD2 matches 9 bases. DNA of the CDR3: TGCGCCAGCAGCCCGGGATATAGCGGGAGCATAAACGAGCAGTACTTC. This gives the protein CASSPGYSGSINEQYF.